Below, one TCR beta chain is given with its context. What it recognizes is unknown. The V segment lost 4 bases and the J segment 6 bases; nucleotides outside the gene matches: 9. CDR1 is SGHVS, CDR2 FQNEAQ, per germline. The CDR3 spans 16 residues. The data were taken from a study of cytomegalovirus exposure and HLA in healthy donors. Primers: 60 Vbeta forward and 13 Jbeta reverse. The repertoire was sequenced with immunoSEQ multiplex PCR; TCRdb's copy has only in-frame clones and lacks some. In the table there are under 150,000 clones, over 65% of which are singletons. Likely unrecorded immune exposures existed in these nominally healthy donors. Whole-study results and caveats: Accounts indicate the classifier identified cytomegalovirus status with strong specificity and sensitivity. The authors confirmed in vitro that a few CMV-associated chains were specific for CMV antigens. Reportedly, HLA-A and HLA-B alleles of most subjects were accurately predicted from TCR beta.

V is TRBV7-8 and J is TRBJ2-2; TRBD2 aligns across 9 bases. The receptor's source is a man aged 40-55 years in good health and CMV-seronegative. The sequencing sample was made of PBMCs. This chain's CDR3 is CASSSEGGGVSGELFF. CDR3 DNA: TGTGCCAGCAGCTCGGAAGGCGGGGGGGTGTCCGGGGAGCTGTTTTTT.